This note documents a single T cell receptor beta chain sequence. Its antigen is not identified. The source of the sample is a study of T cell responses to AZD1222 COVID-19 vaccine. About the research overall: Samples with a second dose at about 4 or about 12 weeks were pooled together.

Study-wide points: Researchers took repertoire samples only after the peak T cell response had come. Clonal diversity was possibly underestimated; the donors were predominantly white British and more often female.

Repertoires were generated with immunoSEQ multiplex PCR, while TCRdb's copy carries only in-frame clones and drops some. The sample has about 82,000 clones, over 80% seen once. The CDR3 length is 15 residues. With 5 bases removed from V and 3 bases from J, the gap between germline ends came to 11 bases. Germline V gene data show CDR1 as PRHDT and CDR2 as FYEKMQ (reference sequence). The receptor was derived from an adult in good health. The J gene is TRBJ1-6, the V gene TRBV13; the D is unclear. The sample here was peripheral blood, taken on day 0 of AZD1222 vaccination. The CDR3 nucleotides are TGTGCCAGCAGCCCCTCTATCCTCTATAATTCACCCCTCCACTTT. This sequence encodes CASSPSILYNSPLHF.